This TCR beta chain emerged from a study of cytomegalovirus exposure and HLA in healthy donors. The overall study: Among approximately 400 genotyped donors, around 80% fell in the Caucasian-associated ancestry cluster. Study-wide results and caveats: Most TCR beta V segments were productive about 87% or about 30% of the time in an earlier analysis. Among immune exposure information, only CMV serostatus was available.

On this clone: Its specificity is not known.

In the PCR, 60 Vbeta and 13 Jbeta primers were used. Repertoires were generated with immunoSEQ multiplex PCR, while TCRdb's copy carries only in-frame clones and drops some. The sample contains under 200,000 clones, about 81% of which appear only once. All the people who gave samples were healthy bone marrow donors. What was sequenced was PBMCs. The sequence derives from a woman between 18 and 29 years old in good health and CMV-seronegative.

This CDR3 is CASSVGQGVSEQFF. CDR3 sequence (DNA): TGTGCCAGCAGTGTCGGACAGGGGGTTTCTGAGCAGTTCTTC. This sequence joins TRBV2 and TRBJ2-1; the match to TRBD1 covers 10 bases. CDR1 is SNHLY and CDR2 is FYNNEI in the germline V gene. The CDR3 consists of 14 residues. The junction had 6 bases not matched to a gene; V was cut back by 4 bases and J by 9 bases.